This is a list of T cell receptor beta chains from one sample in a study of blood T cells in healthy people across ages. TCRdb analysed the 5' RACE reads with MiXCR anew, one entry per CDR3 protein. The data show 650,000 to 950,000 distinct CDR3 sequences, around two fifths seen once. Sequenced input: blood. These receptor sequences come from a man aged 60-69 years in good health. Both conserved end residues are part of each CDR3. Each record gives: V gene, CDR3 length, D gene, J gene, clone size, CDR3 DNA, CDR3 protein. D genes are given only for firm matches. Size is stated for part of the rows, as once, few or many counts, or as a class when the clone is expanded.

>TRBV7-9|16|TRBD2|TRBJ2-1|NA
TGTGCCAGCAGCTTACCCCCGGCTAGCGGGGGGGTAGGGCAGTTCTTC
CASSLPPASGGVGQFF
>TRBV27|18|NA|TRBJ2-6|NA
TGTGCCAGCAGTTTATTCCCTTCGATAGGTTCTGGGGCCAACGTCCTGACTTTC
CASSLFPSIGSGANVLTF
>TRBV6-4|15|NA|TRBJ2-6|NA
TGTGCCAGCAGTCAGGACAGAACTGGGGCCAACGTCCTGACTTTC
CASSQDRTGANVLTF
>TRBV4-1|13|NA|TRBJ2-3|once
TGCGCCAGCAGCCAAGATAATGGGGATACGCAGTATTTT
CASSQDNGDTQYF
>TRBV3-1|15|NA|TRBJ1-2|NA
TGTGCCAGCAGCCAAAGGGGACTCCAGGGAGATGGCTACACCTTC
CASSQRGLQGDGYTF
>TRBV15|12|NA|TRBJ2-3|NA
TGTGCCACCAGCAATGGAGGAGATACGCAGTATTTT
CATSNGGDTQYF
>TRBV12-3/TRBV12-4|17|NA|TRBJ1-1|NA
TGTGCCAGCAGTTTAGCGGGGGCAGGGGCGCCGAACACTGAAGCTTTCTTT
CASSLAGAGAPNTEAFF
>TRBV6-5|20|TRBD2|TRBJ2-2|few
TGTGCCAGCAGTTACTCCGGTTCGAGCGGGGGGGCCATTATGAACGGGGAGCTGTTTTTT
CASSYSGSSGGAIMNGELFF
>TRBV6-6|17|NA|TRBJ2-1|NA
TGTGCCAGCAGTTACTCGGCCCGAGGGGGGCCGGGCAATGAGCAGTTCTTC
CASSYSARGGPGNEQFF
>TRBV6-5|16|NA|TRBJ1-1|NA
TGTGCCAGCAGTTACGACACCCCCAGTATAAACACTGAAGCTTTCTTT
CASSYDTPSINTEAFF
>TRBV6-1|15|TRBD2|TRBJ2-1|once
TGTGCCAGCAGGGCTAGCGGGGGGTACTACAATGAGCAGTTCTTC
CASRASGGYYNEQFF
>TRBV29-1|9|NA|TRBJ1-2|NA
TGCAGCGTTGAAGAGGGCTACACCTTC
CSVEEGYTF
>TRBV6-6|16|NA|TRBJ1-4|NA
TGTGCCAGCAGGTTGACAGCGTATGCAACTAATGAAAAACTGTTTTTT
CASRLTAYATNEKLFF
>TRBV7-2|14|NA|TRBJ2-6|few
TGTGCCAGCAGCTCCGGACAGGGGGCCAACGTCCTGACTTTC
CASSSGQGANVLTF
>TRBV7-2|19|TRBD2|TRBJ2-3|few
TGTGCCAGCAGCTTGGTAGCGGGGGGACTCGCGACTACCACAGATACGCAGTATTTT
CASSLVAGGLATTTDTQYF
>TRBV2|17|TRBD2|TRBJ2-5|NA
TGTGCCAGCAGTGAAGAATGGGCGGGGGGGCCTCAAGAGACCCAGTACTTC
CASSEEWAGGPQETQYF
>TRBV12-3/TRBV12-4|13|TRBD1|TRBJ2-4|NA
TGTGCCAGCAGTTTAAGACAGGGGGCGGATCAGTACTTC
CASSLRQGADQYF
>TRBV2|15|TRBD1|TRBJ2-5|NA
TGTGCCAGCAGCGTACAGGGGGCATTTCGGGAGACCCAGTACTTC
CASSVQGAFRETQYF
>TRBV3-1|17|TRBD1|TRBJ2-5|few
TGTGCCAGCAGCCAAGCGTACCCCGGGACAGGCGGAGAGACCCAGTACTTC
CASSQAYPGTGGETQYF
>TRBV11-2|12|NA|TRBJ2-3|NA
TGTGCCAGCAGCTTAGAGGACAGAACGCAGTATTTT
CASSLEDRTQYF
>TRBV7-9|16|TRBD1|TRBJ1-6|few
TGTGCCAGCAGCTTAGGCTTAGGGACAGGACATTCACCCCTCCACTTT
CASSLGLGTGHSPLHF
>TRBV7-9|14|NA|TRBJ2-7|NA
TGTGCCAGCAGTTTACAAAAGAGCGGCTACGAGCAGTACTTC
CASSLQKSGYEQYF
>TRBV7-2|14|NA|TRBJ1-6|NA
TGTGCCAGCAGCCCCGGTCTGGGGAATTCACCCCTCCACTTT
CASSPGLGNSPLHF
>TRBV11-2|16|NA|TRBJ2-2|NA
TGTGCCAGCAGCTTAGTATCCCGAGAGAACACCGGGGAGCTGTTTTTT
CASSLVSRENTGELFF
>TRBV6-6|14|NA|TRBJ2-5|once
TGTGCCAGCAGTCACCTAGCGATCGAAGAGACCCAGTACTTC
CASSHLAIEETQYF
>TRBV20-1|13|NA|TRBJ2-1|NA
TGCAGCGCGGAGGGCTCTTCCTACACTGAGCAGTTCTTC
CSAEGSSYTEQFF
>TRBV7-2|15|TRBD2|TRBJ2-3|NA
TGTGCCAGCAGGCTAGCGGGGGGAGGCACAGATACGCAGTATTTT
CASRLAGGGTDTQYF
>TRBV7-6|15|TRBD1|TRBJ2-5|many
TGTGCCAGCAGCGTAGACAGGGGGATAGGGGAGACCCAGTACTTC
CASSVDRGIGETQYF
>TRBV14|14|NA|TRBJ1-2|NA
TGTGCCAGCAGCCAGTCCAGGGCTGGGGATGGCTACACCTTC
CASSQSRAGDGYTF
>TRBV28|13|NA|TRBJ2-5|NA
TGTGCCAGCAATGGGGCCGGGGGAGAGACCCAGTACTTC
CASNGAGGETQYF
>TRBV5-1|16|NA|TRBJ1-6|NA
TGCGCCAGCAGCTTGGAAGAGGCCGTCTATAATTCACCCCTCCACTTT
CASSLEEAVYNSPLHF